This is a list of T cell receptor beta chains from one sample in a study of T-cell reconstitution after alpha-beta-depleted transplantation in children. TCRdb reanalysed the PCR reads using MiXCR and keeps one entry per CDR3 protein. In the table there are approximately 150,000 distinct CDR3 sequences, around 9% of which are singletons. The sample was PBMCs, mostly from graft donor cells, taken 180 days after TCRalphabeta/CD19-depleted stem cell transplant. The receptors come from a female patient aged 2-15 years who had a stem cell transplant for congenital amegakaryocytic thrombocytopenia, so the T cells may come from the graft donor. Both conserved end residues are part of each CDR3. Fields, in order: V gene, clone size, D gene, J gene, CDR3 protein, CDR3 DNA. A D gene is named only where the DNA matches it firmly. Clone size appears in some rows only: once, few, many, or a class for an expanded clone.

v_call: TRBV6-1; clone_size: -; d_call: TRBD1; j_call: TRBJ2-5; cdr3_aa: CASIRQGAQETQYF; cdr3_nt: TGTGCCAGCATTCGGCAGGGGGCTCAAGAGACCCAGTACTTC
v_call: TRBV5-1; clone_size: many; d_call: -; j_call: TRBJ2-7; cdr3_aa: CASSFTSNVQNYEQYF; cdr3_nt: TGCGCCAGCAGCTTTACTAGCAACGTACAAAACTACGAGCAGTACTTC
v_call: TRBV24-1; clone_size: many; d_call: -; j_call: TRBJ1-5; cdr3_aa: CATSEQASNQPQHF; cdr3_nt: TGTGCCACCAGTGAACAGGCTAGCAATCAGCCCCAGCATTTT
v_call: TRBV20-1; clone_size: few; d_call: TRBD2; j_call: TRBJ2-1; cdr3_aa: CSARDGTSVSYNEQFF; cdr3_nt: TGCAGTGCTAGAGATGGGACTAGCGTTTCCTACAATGAGCAGTTCTTC
v_call: TRBV6-5; clone_size: few; d_call: TRBD1; j_call: TRBJ2-7; cdr3_aa: CASSYLDRGPEQYF; cdr3_nt: TGTGCCAGCAGTTACCTTGACAGGGGGCCTGAGCAGTACTTC
v_call: TRBV7-9; clone_size: -; d_call: TRBD1; j_call: TRBJ2-1; cdr3_aa: CASSFQGDTEQFF; cdr3_nt: TGTGCCAGCAGCTTTCAGGGGGACACTGAGCAGTTCTTC
v_call: TRBV7-2; clone_size: many; d_call: TRBD2; j_call: TRBJ2-7; cdr3_aa: CASSLLRGLAGYEQYF; cdr3_nt: TGTGCCAGCAGCCTCCTAAGGGGACTAGCGGGTTACGAGCAGTACTTC
v_call: TRBV4-1; clone_size: few; d_call: TRBD2; j_call: TRBJ2-7; cdr3_aa: CASSQDFGVGGYEQYF; cdr3_nt: TGCGCCAGCAGCCAAGATTTCGGGGTGGGGGGGTACGAGCAGTACTTC
v_call: TRBV6-2/TRBV6-3; clone_size: many; d_call: TRBD1; j_call: TRBJ2-7; cdr3_aa: CASSLQGAGAYEQYF; cdr3_nt: TGTGCCAGCAGTTTACAGGGGGCTGGGGCCTACGAGCAGTACTTC
v_call: TRBV24-1; clone_size: many; d_call: -; j_call: TRBJ1-2; cdr3_aa: CATSEDGDVPYGYTF; cdr3_nt: TGTGCCACCAGTGAAGATGGAGACGTCCCCTATGGCTACACCTTC
v_call: TRBV30; clone_size: few; d_call: -; j_call: TRBJ2-1; cdr3_aa: CAWTGDPNEQFF; cdr3_nt: TGTGCCTGGACGGGGGATCCTAATGAGCAGTTCTTC
v_call: TRBV4-3; clone_size: many; d_call: TRBD1; j_call: TRBJ1-1; cdr3_aa: CASSQGRGVGTEAFF; cdr3_nt: TGCGCCAGCAGCCAAGGCAGGGGGGTGGGGACTGAAGCTTTCTTT
v_call: TRBV5-1; clone_size: few; d_call: -; j_call: TRBJ1-3; cdr3_aa: CASSSLKTSSSGNTIYF; cdr3_nt: TGCGCCAGCAGCTCCTTAAAAACGTCGAGCTCTGGAAACACCATATATTTT
v_call: TRBV6-5; clone_size: many; d_call: TRBD1; j_call: TRBJ1-3; cdr3_aa: CASSYPTGRSGNTIYF; cdr3_nt: TGTGCCAGCAGTTACCCGACAGGGCGCTCTGGAAACACCATATATTTT
v_call: TRBV27; clone_size: few; d_call: -; j_call: TRBJ1-6; cdr3_aa: CASSRMLQGNSPLHF; cdr3_nt: TGTGCCAGCAGTCGAATGTTACAGGGAAATTCACCCCTCCACTTT
v_call: TRBV6-1; clone_size: few; d_call: -; j_call: TRBJ2-3; cdr3_aa: CASSGPSRSTDTQYF; cdr3_nt: TGTGCCAGCAGTGGGCCTTCGCGCAGCACAGATACGCAGTATTTT
v_call: TRBV4-2; clone_size: -; d_call: -; j_call: TRBJ2-7; cdr3_aa: CASSPGTPSHEQYF; cdr3_nt: TGTGCCAGCAGCCCCGGGACACCCTCCCACGAGCAGTACTTC
v_call: TRBV30; clone_size: -; d_call: -; j_call: TRBJ2-7; cdr3_aa: CAYRDNSYEQYF; cdr3_nt: TGTGCCTACCGGGACAACTCCTACGAGCAGTACTTC
v_call: TRBV20-1; clone_size: -; d_call: -; j_call: TRBJ2-3; cdr3_aa: CSARDFRTSTDTQYF; cdr3_nt: TGCAGTGCTAGAGATTTTAGGACTAGCACAGATACGCAGTATTTT
v_call: TRBV25-1; clone_size: many; d_call: -; j_call: TRBJ1-1; cdr3_aa: CASSEYIEPTEAFF; cdr3_nt: TGTGCCAGCAGTGAATACATCGAACCCACTGAAGCTTTCTTT
v_call: TRBV4-3; clone_size: many; d_call: -; j_call: TRBJ2-7; cdr3_aa: CASSQDRVGRKTYEQYF; cdr3_nt: TGCGCCAGCAGCCAAGATAGGGTAGGGCGGAAGACCTACGAGCAGTACTTC
v_call: TRBV14; clone_size: -; d_call: TRBD1; j_call: TRBJ2-2; cdr3_aa: CASSQGIAFTRGRITGELFF; cdr3_nt: TGTGCCAGCAGCCAAGGGATAGCCTTCACCAGGGGGCGGATCACCGGGGAGCTGTTTTTT
v_call: TRBV6-5; clone_size: -; d_call: -; j_call: TRBJ2-7; cdr3_aa: CASSSNRGGYEQYF; cdr3_nt: TGTGCCAGCAGTTCGAACAGGGGGGGCTACGAGCAGTACTTC
v_call: TRBV7-9; clone_size: many; d_call: -; j_call: TRBJ1-6; cdr3_aa: CASSLHSLQNSPLHF; cdr3_nt: TGTGCCAGCAGCTTACACAGCCTACAGAATTCACCCCTCCACTTT
v_call: TRBV10-3; clone_size: -; d_call: -; j_call: TRBJ2-7; cdr3_aa: CAISENREGREQYF; cdr3_nt: TGTGCCATCAGTGAAAACAGGGAGGGTCGCGAGCAGTACTTC
v_call: TRBV7-6; clone_size: -; d_call: TRBD2; j_call: TRBJ2-6; cdr3_aa: CASSLFPLAGKAGANVLTF; cdr3_nt: TGTGCCAGCAGCTTGTTCCCGCTAGCGGGGAAGGCTGGGGCCAACGTCCTGACTTTC
v_call: TRBV12-3/TRBV12-4; clone_size: -; d_call: -; j_call: TRBJ1-1; cdr3_aa: CASTPYAGTHTEAFF; cdr3_nt: TGTGCCAGCACCCCATATGCAGGGACACACACTGAAGCTTTCTTT
v_call: TRBV30; clone_size: few; d_call: -; j_call: TRBJ2-7; cdr3_aa: CAWSHSTAGQYF; cdr3_nt: TGTGCCTGGAGCCACTCGACAGCAGGGCAGTACTTC
v_call: TRBV5-1; clone_size: many; d_call: -; j_call: TRBJ2-7; cdr3_aa: CASSLDPGQTYEQYF; cdr3_nt: TGCGCCAGCAGCTTGGATCCGGGACAAACCTACGAGCAGTACTTC
v_call: TRBV10-3; clone_size: many; d_call: -; j_call: TRBJ2-5; cdr3_aa: CAISESTSGETQYF; cdr3_nt: TGTGCCATCAGTGAGTCGACTAGTGGGGAGACCCAGTACTTC
v_call: TRBV5-5; clone_size: few; d_call: TRBD1; j_call: TRBJ1-5; cdr3_aa: CASSSLTGRKQPQHF; cdr3_nt: TGTGCCAGCAGCTCATTGACAGGGAGAAAACAGCCCCAGCATTTT